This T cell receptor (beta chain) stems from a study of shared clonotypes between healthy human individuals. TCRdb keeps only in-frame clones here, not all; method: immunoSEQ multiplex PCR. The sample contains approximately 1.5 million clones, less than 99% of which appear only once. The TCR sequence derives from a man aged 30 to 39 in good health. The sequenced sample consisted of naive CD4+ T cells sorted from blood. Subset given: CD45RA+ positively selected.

CDR3 in DNA: TGTGCCAGCAGCCCTTATCGACTAGCGGGGGACTTCTACGAGCAGTACTTC. It specifies CASSPYRLAGDFYEQYF. V and J are TRBV7-2 and TRBJ2-7; 12 bases are a match to TRBD2. The CDR3 covers 17 residues. The junction had 11 bases not matched to a gene; V was cut back by 5 bases and J by 3 bases. Germline CDR1 and CDR2: SGHTA and FQGNSA. Full variable domain (rest looked up from reference TRBV7-2 and TRBJ2-7): GAGVSQSPSNKVTEKGKDVELRCDPISGHTALYWYRQSLGQGLEFLIYFQGNSAPDKSGLPSDRFSAERTGGSVSTLTIQRTQQEDSAVYLCASSPYRLAGDFYEQYFGPGTRLTVT.